This TCR beta chain was captured in a study of CD8 T cells in Susac syndrome. Across the whole study: At blood draw, Susac syndrome patients were therapy-naive, on corticosteroids, or on intravenous immunoglobulin alone.

V dropped 4 bases and J dropped 5 bases, with 16 bases sitting between them. CDR1 and CDR2 (germline): KGHDR, SFDVKD. The CDR3 consists of 15 residues. On this clonotype: Its antigen is not identified.

Study results and caveats: Detection of Susac-specific public clones gave under 20 in total CD8+ repertoires and about 5 in CD8+ TEMRA repertoires.

Random-hexamer reverse transcription was applied to roughly 0.5 to 1 ug RNA. TCRdb reanalysed the immunoSEQ multiplex PCR reads using MiXCR and keeps one entry per CDR3 protein. This sample has under 200,000 distinct CDR3 sequences, with around 93% found just once. Sequencing of TCR beta was undertaken in CD8+ and CD4+ T cells derived from blood. Patients with Susac syndrome met diagnostic criteria that were recently defined for definite or probable disease. The genes are TRBV24-1 and TRBJ2-5; maybe TRBD1 (6 bases). The receptor's source is a human donor with Susac syndrome. Sequenced sample: CD8+ T cells from PBMCs. CDR3 sequence: CATSEQGRAMETQYF. The CDR3 DNA reads as TGTGCCACCAGTGAACAGGGACGGGCGATGGAGACCCAGTACTTC.